Shown below are 15 T cell receptor beta chains from a single sample sequenced in a study of blood T cell repertoires in COVID-19. The assay was immunoSEQ multiplex PCR, and TCRdb's table has in-frame clones only and misses some. This table holds 110,000 or so clones, just over 85% found once. Sequencing was done on a sample of peripheral blood. The receptors stem from a human donor in a cohort sampled during active COVID-19.

The chain joins TRBV11-1 to TRBJ1-2, with 8 bases lining up with TRBD1. Trimming at V came to 4 bases and at J to 1 base, leaving 8 bases not matched to a gene. CDR1 is SGHAT, CDR2 FQDESV, per germline (reference sequence). This CDR3 comprises 16 residues. The CDR3 protein is CASSSQTGVDNYGYTF. The CDR3 nucleotides are TGTGCCAGCAGCTCACAGACAGGGGTTGATAACTATGGCTACACCTTC.

This chain uses TRBV5-8 with TRBJ1-3; D is unresolved. The CDR3 is 17 amino acids. The V end lost 0 bases, the J end lost 0 bases, and 13 bases lay between the germline ends. Germline CDR1 and CDR2: SGHTS and YDEGEE. This CDR3 is CASSLALIAGSGNTIYF. The CDR3 bases are TGTGCCAGCAGCTTGGCGCTGATCGCGGGCTCTGGAAACACCATATATTTT.

This rearrangement joins TRBV6-5 to TRBJ2-5, with D perhaps TRBD1 (7 bases). Germline values: CDR1 MNHEY, CDR2 SVGAGI. This CDR3 is 14 amino acids long. The V end lost 6 bases, the J end lost 5 bases, and 16 bases lay between the germline ends. CDR3 in amino acids: CASRNRGGMETQYF. In nucleotides, the CDR3 is TGTGCCAGCAGAAACAGGGGAGGTATGGAGACCCAGTACTTC.

The chain links TRBV19 to TRBJ1-1; 8 bases are shared with TRBD1. Germline V gives CDR1 LNHDA, CDR2 SQIVND (reference sequence). The CDR3 runs 15 residues. The junction had 8 bases not matched to a gene; V was cut back by 7 bases and J by 1 base. CDR3 protein: CASMVGTGGNTEAFF. The CDR3 bases are TGTGCCAGTATGGTGGGAACAGGGGGGAACACTGAAGCTTTCTTT.

The chain has TRBV3-1 (or the pseudogene TRBV3-2) and TRBJ1-2; D not resolved. This CDR3 has 14 amino acids. V shed 1 base and J shed 4 bases, with 10 bases lying between them. CDR1 is LGHDT and CDR2 is YNNKEL in the germline V gene (reference sequence). CDR3 nucleotide sequence: TGTGCCAGCAGCCAAGTTACCGGGGTCTATGGCTACACCTTC. Translated, it gives CASSQVTGVYGYTF.

The V call is TRBV23-1, the J call TRBJ2-3, with 7 bases matching TRBD1. TRBV23-1 carries the ORF label, with uncertain function. The V and J ends lost 2 bases and 0 bases, in that order; junction bases with no gene match: 8. The CDR3 covers 17 residues. In nucleotides, the CDR3 is TGCGCCAGCAGTCAAGCTTCTCTGACAGGGAGCACAGATACGCAGTATTTT. This codes for CASSQASLTGSTDTQYF.

The chain joins TRBV28 to TRBJ2-1, with D perhaps TRBD2 (6 bases). Germline-derived CDR1 and CDR2 are MDHEN and SYDVKM. The CDR3 runs to 14 residues. CDR3 sequence (DNA): TGTGCTACGCGTGGAGGGACCTCCTACAATGAGCAGTTCTTC. Protein sequence: CATRGGTSYNEQFF.

The chain is built from TRBV6-5 and TRBJ1-5; D may be TRBD1 (6 bases). Looked up from germline, CDR1 is MNHEY and CDR2 is SVGAGI. The V end lost 7 bases, the J end lost 0 bases, and 13 bases lay between the germline ends. The CDR3 runs to 15 residues. CDR3 in DNA: TGTGCCAGCACCGGACGACAGGCTAGCAATCAGCCCCAGCATTTT. Translated: CASTGRQASNQPQHF.

The chain combines TRBV5-1 with TRBJ2-2, with a tentative D call TRBD2 (5 bases). This CDR3 comprises 15 residues. CDR1 SGHRS and CDR2 YFSETQ come from the germline V gene. The ends were cut back, 2 bases at V and 6 bases at J, with 14 bases in the middle. The CDR3 DNA sequence: TGCGCCAGCAGCTTAAGGTCTAGCAACGCCGGGGAGCTGTTTTTT. Translated: CASSLRSSNAGELFF.

The V gene is TRBV9, the J gene TRBJ2-5; 12 nucleotides align to TRBD2. V dropped 3 bases and J dropped 5; count of bases not matched to a gene: 5. The germline CDR1 and CDR2 sequences are SGDLS and YYNGEE. The CDR3 covers 15 residues. CDR3 loop: CASSARLAGVETQYF. CDR3 sequence (DNA): TGTGCCAGCAGCGCGCGACTAGCGGGAGTGGAGACCCAGTACTTC.

V usage is TRBV10-3 and J usage is TRBJ2-7; D is perhaps TRBD2 (5 bases). The germline CDR1 and CDR2 sequences are ENHRY and SYGVKD. Trimming cost V 10 bases and J 5 bases, with 21 bases left between them. The length of the CDR3 is 14 residues. The CDR3 loop is CATALRGSGDEQYF. The CDR3 DNA reads as TGTGCCACAGCCCTCCGAGGGTCTGGGGACGAGCAGTACTTC.

A single count supports this clone. The chain combines TRBV4-1 with TRBJ1-2, with TRBD1 matching 7 bases. Germline lookup yields CDR1 MGHRA and CDR2 YSYEKL. The V segment lost 4 bases and the J segment 6 bases; nucleotides outside the gene matches: 14. The CDR3 is 16 residues long. CDR3 in amino acids: CASSLHLGQDKHGYTF. The CDR3 DNA follows: TGCGCCAGCAGCCTCCACCTTGGACAGGATAAACATGGCTACACCTTC.

This clone has only a few counts. The chain links TRBV6-5 to TRBJ1-2; tentative D call: TRBD1 (5 bases). V was pared by 6 bases and J by 5 bases, with 16 bases between. The CDR3 loop spans 14 amino acids. The germline V gene has CDR1 MNHEY and CDR2 SVGAGI. The CDR3 here is CASRGLGAAYGYTF. For the CDR3, the DNA is TGTGCCAGCAGGGGACTAGGGGCCGCATATGGCTACACCTTC.

The chain employs TRBV24-1 and TRBJ2-1; a weak D match, TRBD1 (5 bases). The CDR3 contains 15 residues. Germline CDR1 and CDR2: KGHDR and SFDVKD. Trimming stripped 5 bases from V and 3 bases from J, with 13 bases between. CDR3 DNA: TGTGCCACCAGTGGACAGTCTCCGGGCTACAATGAGCAGTTCTTC. It is translated as CATSGQSPGYNEQFF.

The chain joins TRBV14 to TRBJ1-6; the D is unclear. Trimming removed 0 bases from V and 9 bases from J, with 18 bases in between. The CDR3 consists of 17 residues. CDR1 SGHDN and CDR2 FVKESK come from the germline V gene. CDR3 in amino acids: CASSQDAAKSGGSPLHF. Written as DNA, the CDR3 is TGTGCCAGCAGCCAAGATGCTGCAAAATCCGGCGGTTCACCCCTCCACTTT.